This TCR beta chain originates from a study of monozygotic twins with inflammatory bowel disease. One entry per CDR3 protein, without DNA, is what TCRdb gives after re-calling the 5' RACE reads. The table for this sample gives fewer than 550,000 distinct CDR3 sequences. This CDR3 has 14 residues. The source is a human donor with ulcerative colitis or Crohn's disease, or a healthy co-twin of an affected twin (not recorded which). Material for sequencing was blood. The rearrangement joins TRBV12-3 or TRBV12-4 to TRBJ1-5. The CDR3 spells CASSLKDSNQPQHF.